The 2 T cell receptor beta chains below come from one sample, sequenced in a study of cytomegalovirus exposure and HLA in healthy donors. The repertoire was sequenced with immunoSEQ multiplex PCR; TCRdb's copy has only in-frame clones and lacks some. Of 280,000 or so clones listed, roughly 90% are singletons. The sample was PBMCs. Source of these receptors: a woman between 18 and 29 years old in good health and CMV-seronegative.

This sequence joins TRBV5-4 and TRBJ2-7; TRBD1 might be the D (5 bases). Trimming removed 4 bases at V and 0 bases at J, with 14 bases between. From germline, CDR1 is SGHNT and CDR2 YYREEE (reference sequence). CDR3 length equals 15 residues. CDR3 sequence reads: CASSGWGQGSYEQYF. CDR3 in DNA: TGTGCCAGCAGCGGGTGGGGCCAGGGCTCCTACGAGCAGTACTTC.

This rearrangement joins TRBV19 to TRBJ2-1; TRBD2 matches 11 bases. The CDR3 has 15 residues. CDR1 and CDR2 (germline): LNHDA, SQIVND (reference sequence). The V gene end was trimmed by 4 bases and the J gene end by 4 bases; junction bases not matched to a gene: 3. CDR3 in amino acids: CASSNRLAGYNEQFF. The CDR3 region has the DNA TGTGCCAGTAGTAATAGACTAGCGGGATACAATGAGCAGTTCTTC.